One TCR beta chain is described in this entry. Its matching antigen is unknown. The record originates from a study of blood T cells in healthy people across ages. Broader study findings: More naive CD4+ cells and higher diversity were found in long-lived than in aged donors.

A J-beta primer mix and a sample-barcoded 5' primer were used in a second PCR of roughly 7 to 12 cycles. One entry per CDR3 protein, called by TCRdb with MiXCR from the 5' RACE reads. The table includes fewer than 700,000 distinct CDR3 sequences, 40% to 45% detected once. CDR3 length: 16 amino acids. Germline CDR1 is SGDLS and CDR2 is YYNGEE. The V segment lost 6 bases and the J segment 5 bases; nucleotides outside the gene matches: 11. Sequencing was carried out using blood. This chain links TRBV9 with TRBJ2-2; 9 bases match TRBD2. The origin of this receptor is a man older than 75 in good health. CDR3 amino acids: CASTHTASGMTGELFF. For the CDR3, the DNA is TGTGCCAGCACACATACGGCTAGCGGGATGACCGGGGAGCTGTTTTTT.